This TCR beta chain came from a study of blood T cells in healthy people across ages. As for the study in general: There was about one barcoded beta molecule captured by template switching per two T cells. General study points: Observed TCR beta diversity per million T cells went down as age went up. This fall followed a roughly linear course with age. Diversity was higher, and naive CD4+ cells more numerous, in long-lived donors than in aged donors.

With a J-beta primer mix and a sample-barcoded 5' primer, a second PCR ran roughly 6 to 11 cycles. TCRdb re-derived calls from the 5' RACE reads in MiXCR, one entry per CDR3 protein. The sample has approximately 1.5 million distinct CDR3 sequences; 35% to 45% are singletons. The CDR3 length is 15 residues. Germline lookup yields CDR1 DFQATT and CDR2 SNEGSKA (reference sequence). With V trimmed by 1 base and J by 10 bases, 10 bases remained unmatched. In regard to this clonotype: Its antigen is not identified.

Specimen: blood. The source is a woman aged 18-29 years in good health. The chain couples TRBV20-1 to TRBJ2-1, with 10 bases aligning to TRBD1. The CDR3 nucleotides read TGCAGTGCTAGAGTGAGCGGGACAGGGGAATGGGAGCAGTTCTTC. This encodes CSARVSGTGEWEQFF.